Below are 7 T cell receptor beta chains sequenced from a single sample in a study. MiXCR, run by TCRdb on the RT-PCR reads, gives a single entry per CDR3 protein. The repertoire consists of more than 550,000 distinct CDR3 sequences, with around 14% occurring once and the leading ten covering 3.6%. The sequenced material came from memory CD4+ T cells from blood. The receptors were sampled from a female donor in good health, serving as a healthy control.

This clonotype was detected only a few times. The chain uses TRBV10-3 and TRBJ2-6; D uncertain. Germline V gene lookup returns CDR1 ENHRY and CDR2 SYGVKD. CDR3 length: 13 amino acids. Trimming stripped 6 bases from V and 2 bases from J, with 5 bases between. The CDR3 bases are TGTGCCATCAGGGACGCTGGGGCCAACGTCCTGACTTTC. This sequence encodes CAIRDAGANVLTF.

The gene calls are TRBV6-5 and TRBJ2-1, with 9 bases aligning to TRBD2. The CDR3 length is 14 residues. From germline, CDR1 is MNHEY and CDR2 SVGAGI. V shed 8 bases and J 4 bases; nucleotides not matched to a gene: 6. CDR3 sequence: CASGRTSAYNEQFF. DNA for the CDR3: TGTGCCAGCGGTCGGACTAGCGCTTACAATGAGCAGTTCTTC.

This clonotype has a count of ten or more. This chain connects TRBV19 to TRBJ1-1, with D uncertain. The germline V gene has CDR1 LNHDA and CDR2 SQIVND (reference sequence). The CDR3 length is 14 residues. The V end was cut by 6 bases, the J end by 1 base, with 12 bases between. The CDR3 loop reads CASSRTGANTEAFF. CDR3 sequence (DNA): TGTGCCAGTAGCCGCACCGGAGCGAACACTGAAGCTTTCTTT. The complete variable domain, with remaining parts taken from reference TRBV19 and TRBJ1-1, reads DGGITQSPKYLFRKEGQNVTLSCEQNLNHDAMYWYRQDPGQGLRLIYYSQIVNDFQKGDIAEGYSVSREKKESFPLTVTSAQKNPTAFYLCASSRTGANTEAFFGQGTRLTVV.

The rearrangement uses TRBV5-1 and TRBJ2-2, with 12 positions matching TRBD1. Losses at the gene ends were 0 bases for V and 6 bases for J; bases not matched to a gene: 6. CDR1 is SGHRS, CDR2 YFSETQ, per germline. The CDR3 loop spans 17 amino acids. The DNA for the CDR3 is TGCGCCAGCAGCTTGGCCGGGACAGGGGGCGAGTCCGGGGAGCTGTTTTTT. Its translation: CASSLAGTGGESGELFF.

Ten or more counts support this clonotype. The genes are TRBV6-5 and TRBJ1-1, with a weak D call TRBD1 (6 bases). The germline CDR1 and CDR2 sequences are MNHEY and SVGAGI. Trimming took off 5 bases at V and 9 bases at J, with 13 bases between the two ends. The CDR3 is made up of 12 amino acids. DNA for the CDR3: TGTGCCAGCAGTCAACAGGGTAATAAAGCTTTCTTT. This translates into CASSQQGNKAFF.

The chain employs TRBV7-2 and TRBJ1-2, with TRBD1 as a possible D gene (6 bases). Germline lookup yields CDR1 SGHTA and CDR2 FQGNSA. There are 18 residues in the CDR3. Trimming shortened V by 2 bases and J by 4 bases, and 23 bases separated the two germline ends. CDR3 residues: CASSLSMTGGVGGYGYTF. The CDR3 DNA sequence: TGTGCCAGCAGCTTAAGTATGACAGGAGGCGTAGGAGGCTATGGCTACACCTTC.

The CDR3 protein is CASSQDQRSREKLFF. In nucleotides, the CDR3 is TGCGCCAGCAGCCAAGATCAGAGGTCCAGAGAAAAACTGTTTTTT. The gene calls are TRBV4-1 and TRBJ1-4, with D unclear. Trimming took 0 bases from V and 8 from J, leaving 13 bases between them. Germline lookup yields CDR1 MGHRA and CDR2 YSYEKL. The CDR3 extends over 15 amino acids.